The entry that follows covers one T cell receptor (beta chain) sequence. This clone was seen just once. It lacks a known antigen. There are no base qualities to consult, and no much larger clone falls within one base. This entry comes from a study of shared clonotypes between healthy human individuals (dated by TCRdb to the early 2020s). With regard to the full study: The cohort comprised a couple of women and a few men aged 18 to 49 years. For each donor, CD4 naive and CD4 memory were each given three plates, CD8 naive was given two plates, and CD8 memory was given one plate. Blood TCR repertoires of several healthy adults were deeply sequenced to estimate repertoire size and the extent of clonotype sharing between individuals. To increase sequencing depth and limit assay-specific biases, different laboratories used diverse techniques to prepare libraries and sequence TCR repertoires. Leukapheresis yielded between about 0.85 and 10 billion PBMCs per donor. The paper as a whole reports these results and caveats: Clonotypes shared by all four sorted-subset donors showed higher generation probabilities than non-shared clonotypes. Sharing across a few donors was observed for around 5% of naive CD4, about 3.2% of naive CD8, over 2% of memory CD4, and around 0.4% of memory CD8 clonotypes. Sampling was limited to blood, and TCR repertoires in tissue likely differ from TCR repertoires in blood. Estimated clonotype richness was generally larger for naive than for memory subsets. The genetic and exposure-history diversity represented was limited by the small number of donors. Incomplete sequencing was indicated by rarefaction of sorted-subset datasets, despite the large sequencing depth. Pairwise subsampling indicated that sequencing depth was expected to affect the degree of clonotype sharing among donors.

There are 15 amino acids in the CDR3, from cysteine to phenylalanine inclusive. The retained sequence is limited to the CDR3, 45 bases, with the frame set at the first base. Based on the germline V gene (reference sequence), the CDR1 and CDR2 sequences are LNHDA and SQIVND. Compared with germline, V lacks 10 bases and J lacks 8 bases; bases without a gene match: 15. Using the deep immunoSEQ assay, multiplex PCR amplified TCR CDR3 regions from genomic DNA. Extracted genomic DNA from each cell subset was distributed evenly across all wells of several immunoSEQ 96-well plates, and each plate was treated as a replicate. Each replicate PCR for sorted subsets received roughly 0.2 ug genomic DNA, equal to roughly 30,000 T cell genomes. Purified libraries were measured with a Qubit 3.0 fluorometer, size-checked on a Bioanalyzer 2100, and measured again with the KAPA Library Quantification kit. A separate single-read 150-cycle Illumina NextSeq 550 flow cell was used to sequence each immunoSEQ 96-well plate. The authors processed their data as follows. Because only junctional sequences without quality scores were contained in the immunoSEQ output, filtering matching that applied to full-length reads could not be performed. Sequences were annotated with PyIR, a Python wrapper for IgBLAST v1.9, and V/J genes and CDR3 were assigned using IMGT germline references. Any read was removed if the V/J assignment was weak (E-value above 1e-6), the CDR3 was missing, or the read contained stop codons, out-of-frame junctions, or ambiguous translated residues. A V3J clonotype was defined by an identical inferred V gene, J gene, and CDR3 amino acid sequence. Percentage overlap between repertoires was calculated by dividing the number of shared unique clonotypes by the size of the smaller repertoire. Richness of each repertoire was evaluated using RTK rarefaction, the Chao1 estimator, and Recon v2.1 estimates of unobserved clonotypes. For all TCRbeta clonotypes obtained by the gDNA method from a handful of donors, generation probabilities were computed with OLGA. Held by TCRdb, this immuneACCESS table contains in-frame sequences only and omits some clones. Under half of the omission traces to an unresolved V gene where checked; the cause of the rest is unknown. That table furnishes V, J and clone size, whereas the DNA furnished D and trimming. The sample table contains millions of clones; only one count was recorded for 85% to 95% of them. The ten largest clones capture roughly 0.13% of the sample.

The donors were healthy, HIV-negative adults with no recently reported acute infections or vaccinations. Only Caucasian adults living in Nashville, Tennessee, USA were represented among the donors. Magnetic negative selection was used to enrich CD4+ T cells, after which naive cells were positively selected on CD45RA and the negative fraction became the memory subset. Blood was obtained by leukapheresis, after which PBMCs were separated by Ficoll-Histopaque density gradient centrifugation and cryopreserved in liquid nitrogen vapor phase. Purity and quantity of every magnetically sorted T cell population were checked by analytical flow cytometry. Genomic DNA was isolated from each sorted fraction and quantified by UV absorbance on a Nanodrop 2000c.

Sequencing was done on a sample of naive CD4+ T cells sorted from blood. The cell subset or site label on this specimen signifies: CD45RA+ positively selected. The chain links TRBV19 with TRBJ2-1; a stretch of 9 junction bases matches TRBD2. This receptor was identified in a man aged 18-30 years in good health. CDR3 protein: CATSQVSSGTHEQFF. The sequenced DNA is TGTGCCACTTCTCAGGTGTCTAGCGGGACCCATGAGCAGTTCTTC.